This TCR beta chain was sequenced during a study of T cells after yellow fever vaccination. The overall study: Fractions containing few cells were prepared with SMART-Seq v4 Ultra Low Input.

Findings and caveats of the study: Subsequent to the booster, the majority of primary-vaccination clones reappeared (approximately 95% CD4, 70% to 90% CD8). CD4 and CD8 compartments shared a small share of clonotypes, likely from convergent recombination.

In its sample, this clonotype was seen a few times. Its antigen is undetermined. They built TCR cDNA with 5'RACE template switching, a step that put in a universal primer site and UMIs. TCRdb re-analysed the 5' RACE reads in MiXCR, keeping a single row per CDR3 protein. The table lists 95,000 to 150,000 distinct CDR3 sequences, about 8.4% of them singletons. The sequence came from a young man who received the YFV17D yellow fever vaccine. The sequences come from CD8+ T cells sorted from PBMCs, collected on the day of the yellow fever booster vaccination.

This CDR3 is CASSRGQGSNEQFF. The CDR3 DNA reads TGTGCCAGCAGCCGAGGGCAGGGGTCCAATGAGCAGTTCTTC. The chain employs TRBV7-3 and TRBJ2-1, with D tentatively TRBD1 (6 bases). CDR1 and CDR2 (germline): SGHTA, FQGTGA. V lost 5 bases, J lost 6 bases, and 14 bases lay in between. The CDR3 contains 14 residues.